This TCR beta chain was recovered during a study of T and B cells in COVID-19 patients. Study in general: The recovered patients had mostly mild to moderate COVID-19 with outpatient management. At median age approximately 36 years, recovered patients were younger than active-infection patients at 67. Of about 19 active-infection patients, over 9 were critically ill with mechanical ventilation or extracorporeal membrane oxygenation.

Notes on the study in general: Exclusive to the recovered cohort were 2,000 to 2,500 TCR clusters, 30 to 40 of them with low generation probability.

V dropped 5 bases and J dropped 4 bases, with 9 bases sitting between them. Per germline, CDR1 MNHEY and CDR2 SMNVEV (reference sequence). The CDR3 is made up of 13 amino acids. This clonotype occurred a few times. Its antigen is not known. TRB rearrangements were amplified by multiplex PCR with BIOMED2 TRB-A/B primers. MiXCR, run by TCRdb on the multiplex PCR reads, gives a single entry per CDR3 protein. Among 13,000 or so distinct CDR3 sequences listed, about 25% were seen once. Each TRB amplification used about 230-550 ng of genomic DNA from blood. The gene calls are TRBV27 and TRBJ1-5, with D unclear. The sequence came from a human donor who had recovered from COVID-19. Sequenced material: blood. The CDR3 spells CASSPGLNQPQHF. In nucleotides, the CDR3 is TGTGCCAGCAGTCCTGGACTTAATCAGCCCCAGCATTTT.